This T cell receptor (beta chain) was identified in a study of vaccination and CD4 T cells after COVID-19. Comments on this clonotype: Its antigen is not identified.

Treatment: roughly 10-day PBMC culture with coronavirus spike peptide pools or control peptides (ViraFEST assay). An unexposed donor provided the CD4+ T cells, which were collected before the COVID-19 pandemic (2011-2018). The authors cultured a few million PBMCs per well with 9.5 to 10 IU/ml IL-2 and 10 ug/ml peptide pools. Cell supply allowing, SARS-CoV-2 S/N and four cold-coronavirus spikes probed unexposed-donor CD4+ T cells. Sequencing of cultured CD4+ T cell DNA used the Oncomine TCR Beta short-read assay. Genomic DNA was drawn out of CD4+ T cells grown in culture. TCRdb re-called the PCR reads with MiXCR, one entry per CDR3 protein. The data show about 6,800 distinct CDR3 sequences, about a third seen once. The germline V gene has CDR1 SGHKS and CDR2 YYEKEE (reference sequence). The CDR3 is 15 amino acids. With 5 bases removed from V and 0 bases from J, the gap between germline ends came to 15 bases.

This receptor was identified in a human donor in good health. V and J are TRBV5-5 and TRBJ2-7; either TRBD1 or TRBD2 may fit D (5 bases each). The sequenced sample was CD4+ T cells from blood, cultured in vitro. The CDR3 region has the DNA TGTGCCAGCAGGCCTTTGGGACGGAGCTCCTACGAGCAGTACTTC. It encodes CASRPLGRSSYEQYF.